The entry below gives a single T cell receptor beta chain sequence along with its context. These data belong to a study of blood T cell repertoires in COVID-19. The overall study: Sites across the United States, Italy and Spain contributed samples from acute and convalescent COVID-19. T cells, B-cell-depleted T cells, or PBMCs supplied cDNA or gDNA.

The CDR3 is 13 amino acids. Between the trimmed V and J ends, which lost 0 bases and 6 bases, there was a span of 7 bases. Germline loops: CDR1 SGHRS, CDR2 YFSETQ. In the study's own analysis: Estimates of nucleated cell counts were drawn from the amplification of reference gene primers. TCRdb's table, derived via immunoSEQ multiplex PCR, lists solely in-frame clones and lacks some. Clone size and the V and J calls come from that table; the DNA yielded D and trimming. The data hold fewer than 200,000 clones, with roughly 84% observed a single time. This TCR was sampled from a woman of 80 years or more with active or convalescent COVID-19. The chain is built from TRBV5-1 and TRBJ2-1; no clear D gene. The sequencing input was peripheral blood. The CDR3 is CASSLGAPNEQFF. DNA of the CDR3: TGCGCCAGCAGCTTGGGGGCCCCCAATGAGCAGTTCTTC.